The 6 T cell receptor beta chains below were found in one sample sequenced in a study of blood T cell repertoires in COVID-19. Profiling relied on immunoSEQ multiplex PCR, and the TCRdb table lists in-frame clones only, not all of them. The table shows about 270,000 clones, with about 87% occurring only once. The sample consisted of PBMCs or T cells enriched from blood (not recorded which). The receptor set was obtained from a woman aged 45-59 years who had recovered from COVID-19.

This sequence joins TRBV19 and TRBJ1-4; TRBD1 might be the D (6 bases). V lost 6 bases to trimming and J lost 8 bases, with 13 bases between them. Looked up from germline, CDR1 is LNHDA and CDR2 is SQIVND (reference sequence). The CDR3 is made up of 13 amino acids. CDR3 region: CASRGTYGEKLFF. CDR3 DNA: TGTGCCAGTAGGGGGACATATGGAGAAAAACTGTTTTTT.

In this sample, this clone turned up a few times. CDR3 nucleotides: TGTGCCAGCAGCCAAGCCGTCCTCCGGGGCTACACCTTC. It translates to CASSQAVLRGYTF. The V call is TRBV3-1 (or the pseudogene TRBV3-2), the J call TRBJ1-2; D not resolved. V dropped 1 base and J dropped 8 bases, with 11 bases sitting between them. Germline CDR1 LGHDT, CDR2 YNNKEL (reference sequence). CDR3 size: 13 residues.

J is TRBJ2-5 and V is TRBV19, with a tentative D call TRBD2 (5 bases). CDR1 LNHDA and CDR2 SQIVND come from the germline V gene (reference sequence). The length of the CDR3 is 13 residues. V was pared by 3 bases and J by 3 bases, with 8 bases between. In DNA form, the CDR3 reads TGTGCCAGTAGTATTCTGGGAGAAGAGACCCAGTACTTC. Protein product: CASSILGEETQYF.

The J gene is TRBJ1-1, the V gene TRBV2; the D is unclear. The germline gives CDR1 SNHLY, CDR2 FYNNEI. There are 13 residues in the CDR3. V shed 4 bases and J shed 3 bases, with 9 bases lying between them. CDR3 coding DNA: TGTGCCAGCAGTGGTCCCGGGGACACTGAAGCTTTCTTT. Protein: CASSGPGDTEAFF.

This clone has only one observation. The rearrangement links TRBV2 to TRBJ2-1; TRBD1 might be the D (5 bases). CDR1 is SNHLY, CDR2 FYNNEI, per germline. This CDR3 contains 14 residues. V lost 9 bases, J lost 7 bases, and 19 bases lay in between. CDR3 residues: CASTTEIKGNEQFF. The CDR3, as DNA: TGTGCCAGTACGACTGAGATCAAGGGGAATGAGCAGTTCTTC. The full variable domain, rest sourced from reference TRBV2 and TRBJ2-1, is EPEVTQTPSHQVTQMGQEVILRCVPISNHLYFYWYRQILGQKVEFLVSFYNNEISEKSEIFDDQFSVERPDGSNFTLKIRSTKLEDSAMYFCASTTEIKGNEQFFGPGTRLTVL.

The gene calls are TRBV30 and TRBJ1-4; 7 bases line up with TRBD1. CDR3 size: 15 residues. Unmatched junction bases numbered 9, after V lost 3 bases and J lost 5 bases. CDR1 GTSNPN and CDR2 SVGIG come from the germline V gene (reference sequence). This CDR3 reads CAWRGRGRGNEKLFF. The CDR3 nucleotides read TGTGCCTGGAGAGGCCGGGGCAGGGGGAATGAAAAACTGTTTTTT.